The clone carrying this T cell receptor (beta chain) was detected only a few times. Its antigen is still unknown. This entry is derived from a study of cytomegalovirus exposure and HLA in healthy donors. In the study overall: About 82 million unique TCRs from HLA-typed donors were held in an early release of data. Of approximately 400 genotyped donors, more than 75% clustered with self-reported Caucasian donors.

Study-level results: TCR association rates varied by HLA locus in a later analysis, with DRB1 highest and HLA-C lowest. Among TCR beta chains of equal frequency, HLA-associated ones were more clonally expanded in a later analysis.

This CDR3 is 15 amino acids long. The germline gives CDR1 MNHNS, CDR2 SASEGT. V dropped 4 bases and J dropped 6; count of bases not matched to a gene: 5. In the PCR, 60 Vbeta and 13 Jbeta primers were used. TCRdb's copy holds only in-frame clones and misses some; the assay was immunoSEQ multiplex PCR. The data contain fewer than 200,000 clones, less than 80% of them singletons. The sample consisted of PBMCs. The receptor comes from a female donor in good health and CMV-seronegative. J is TRBJ2-3 and V is TRBV6-1; TRBD2 matches at 12 bases. CDR3 loop: CASSASGGGPDTQYF. CDR3 in DNA: TGTGCCAGCAGTGCTAGCGGGGGGGGCCCGGATACGCAGTATTTT.